What follows is one T cell receptor (beta chain) and its context. This CDR3 has 15 amino acids. Trimming took off 1 base at V and 3 bases at J, with 10 bases between the two ends. From germline, CDR1 is MDHEN and CDR2 SYDVKM. The assay was immunoSEQ multiplex PCR, and TCRdb's table has in-frame clones only and misses some. Of some 150,000 clones in the sample, 85% to 95% were seen once. The data stem from a study of control samples from healthy donors and cancer patients. The sample taken for sequencing was blood. The clonotype was recovered from a woman aged 60-70 years in good health. The chain combines TRBV28 with TRBJ1-5; tentatively, D is TRBD1 (5 bases). CDR3 protein: CASSLSRGPNQPQHF. The CDR3 DNA sequence: TGTGCCAGCAGTTTATCAAGGGGCCCCAATCAGCCCCAGCATTTT. Full variable domain (remainder filled in from reference TRBV28 and TRBJ1-5): DVKVTQSSRYLVKRTGEKVFLECVQDMDHENMFWYRQDPGLGLRLIYFSYDVKMKEKGDIPEGYSVSREKKERFSLILESASTNQTSMYLCASSLSRGPNQPQHFGDGTRLSIL.